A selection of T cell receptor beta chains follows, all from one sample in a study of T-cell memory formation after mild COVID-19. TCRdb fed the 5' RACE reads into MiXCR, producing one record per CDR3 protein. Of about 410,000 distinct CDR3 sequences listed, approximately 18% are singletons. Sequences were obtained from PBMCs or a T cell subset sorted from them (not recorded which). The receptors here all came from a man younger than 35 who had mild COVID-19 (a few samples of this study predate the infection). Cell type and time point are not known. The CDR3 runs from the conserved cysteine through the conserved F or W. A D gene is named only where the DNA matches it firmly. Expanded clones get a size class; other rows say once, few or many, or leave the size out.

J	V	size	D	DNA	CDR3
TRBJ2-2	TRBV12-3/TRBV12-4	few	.	TGTGCCAGCACCAGGGAGGACACCGGGGAGCTGTTTTTT	CASTREDTGELFF
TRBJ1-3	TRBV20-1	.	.	TGCAGTGCTAGAGTGAATGGTAACACCATATATTTT	CSARVNGNTIYF
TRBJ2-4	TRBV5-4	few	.	TGTGCCAGCAGGGCGGCGGGCAGCAACAAAAACATTCAGTACTTC	CASRAAGSNKNIQYF
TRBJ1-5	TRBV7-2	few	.	TGTGCCAGCAGCTTCACCGGGACATCGGGGCAGCCCCAGCATTTT	CASSFTGTSGQPQHF
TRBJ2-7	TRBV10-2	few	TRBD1	TGCGCCAGCAGTCCCCGGGACAGGAACTACGAGCAGTACTTC	CASSPRDRNYEQYF
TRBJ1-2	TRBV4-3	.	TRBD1	TGCGCCAGCAGCCGGGCAGGACAGGGGGCTCATGGCTACACCTTC	CASSRAGQGAHGYTF
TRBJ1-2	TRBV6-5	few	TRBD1	TGTGCCAGCAGTTACTCGTTCGTTGAGTGGGACAGGGGAATCCATGGCTACACCTTC	CASSYSFVEWDRGIHGYTF
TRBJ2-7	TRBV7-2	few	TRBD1	TGTGCCAGCAGCTTTTCACCGGGACAGGGGGCGGAACAGTACTTC	CASSFSPGQGAEQYF
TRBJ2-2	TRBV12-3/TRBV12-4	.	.	TGTGCCAGCAGACCACCGGGACATACGAACACCGGGGAGCTGTTTTTT	CASRPPGHTNTGELFF
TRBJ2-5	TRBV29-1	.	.	TGCAGCGTTGATGTGTGGGGGGCGAGTGGGAGTGGATCGGAGACCCAGTACTTC	CSVDVWGASGSGSETQYF
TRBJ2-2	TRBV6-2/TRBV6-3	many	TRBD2	TGTGCCAGCAGTCCTGGGACTACCGACACCGGGGAGCTGTTTTTT	CASSPGTTDTGELFF
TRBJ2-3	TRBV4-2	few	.	TGTGCCAGCAGCCAAGACCGAGGGGAAAGCACAGATACGCAGTATTTT	CASSQDRGESTDTQYF
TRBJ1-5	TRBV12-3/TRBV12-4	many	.	TGTGCCAGCAGCTTATCTGGGGGCAATCAGCCCCAGCATTTT	CASSLSGGNQPQHF
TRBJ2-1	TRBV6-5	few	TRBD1	TGTGCCAGCAGTCCCGACAGGGGCAGGGGGAATGAGCAGTTCTTC	CASSPDRGRGNEQFF
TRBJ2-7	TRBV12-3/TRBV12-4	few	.	TGTGCCCCCGACGTATGGGTCTACGAGCAGTACTTC	CAPDVWVYEQYF
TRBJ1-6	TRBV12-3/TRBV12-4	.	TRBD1	TGTGCCAGCAGTTGGGACAGATTTGGTTCACCCCTCCACTTT	CASSWDRFGSPLHF
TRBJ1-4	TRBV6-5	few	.	TGTGCCAGCAGAATAGGGGGGGGTGCGGAAAAACTGTTTTTT	CASRIGGGAEKLFF
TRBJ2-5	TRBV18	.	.	TGTGCCAGCTCAGCCTTTATGGGAGAGACCCAGTACTTC	CASSAFMGETQYF